The entry below describes one T cell receptor beta chain. Its target is not known. Arm-PCR of CDR3 regions and iRepertoire HTBI primers were used to build TCR beta libraries. Each CDR3 protein is one row after TCRdb ran MiXCR on the multiplex PCR reads. The sample shows 700,000 or so distinct CDR3 sequences, around 30% of them seen only once. The sample belongs to a study of regulatory T cells in long-lasting Graves disease. General study points: Persistent disease samples used TRBV28, TRBJ1-2 and TRBJ2-5 preferentially.

Time point reported: persistent/refractory GD, antithyroid drugs over 5 years with positive TRAb. The TCR library was made from RNA extracted from PBMCs. Germline V CDR1 and CDR2: SGHTA, FQGNSA. This CDR3 spans 8 amino acids. Trimming took off 7 bases at V and 8 bases at J, with 0 bases between the two ends. The chain couples TRBV7-2 to TRBJ2-1; D unclear. The source was peripheral blood mononuclear cells (PBMCs), collected when the disease was refractory, from a patient treated with antithyroid drugs. The TCR sequence derives from a female donor with Graves disease. In DNA form, the CDR3 reads TGTGCCAGCAATGAGCAGTTCTTC. It translates to CASNEQFF.